This TCR beta chain was retrieved from a study of shared clonotypes between healthy human individuals. Each subset's genomic DNA was shared equally among a number of immunoSEQ plates. The repertoire was sequenced with immunoSEQ multiplex PCR; TCRdb's copy has only in-frame clones and lacks some. The sample has some 2,500,000 clones, 80% to 95% seen once. General observations from the study: Sequencing depth was a factor that was expected to affect clonotype sharing among donors.

The healthy adult donors were HIV-negative and reported no recent acute infections or vaccinations. A note on this clone: Its cognate antigen is unknown. Additional DNA sequences in this sample encode the identical CDR3.

The sequencing sample was made of naive CD4+ T cells from PBMCs. Specified subset: CD45RA+ positively selected. The TCR sequence derives from a man between 18 and 35 years old in good health. Some clones in this sample may be carry-over from other donors' samples.

The CDR3 DNA reads as TGTGCCAGCAGTTCGGCAGGGACAGAGAACACTGAAGCTTTCTTT. Amino acids: CASSSAGTENTEAFF. The chain recombines TRBV28 with TRBJ1-1, with 7 bases fitting TRBD1. J gave up 1 base and V 4 bases, and 6 bases lay outside the gene matches. This CDR3 is 15 amino acids long. Germline V lookup: CDR1 MDHEN, CDR2 SYDVKM.